A selection of T cell receptor beta chains follows, all from one sample in a study of T cells in Graves' hyperthyroidism and ophthalmopathy. TCRdb re-called the multiplex PCR reads through MiXCR, storing one row per CDR3 protein. The sample lists fewer than 250,000 distinct CDR3 sequences; about a sixth were seen once. Sequenced: blood. Receptor source: a middle-aged man with Graves' hyperthyroidism. Both conserved end residues are part of each CDR3. Each record gives: V gene, CDR3 length, J gene, clone size, D gene, CDR3 protein, CDR3 DNA. D genes are given only for firm matches. Clone size is not always given. Where it is, it says once, few, many or a class for expanded clones.

>TRBV5-1|13|TRBJ1-1|many|.
CASSFRSGVGAFF
TGCGCCAGCAGCTTTAGATCGGGCGTGGGAGCTTTCTTT
>TRBV6-1|16|TRBJ2-2|few|.
CASGLSGHSVTGELFF
TGTGCCAGCGGACTTTCGGGTCACTCGGTAACCGGGGAGCTGTTTTTT
>TRBV2|16|TRBJ1-6|few|.
CASSPFVPENNSPLHF
TGTGCCAGCAGCCCCTTCGTCCCCGAGAATAATTCACCCCTCCACTTT
>TRBV7-2|14|TRBJ2-1|many|.
CASSLGLIYNEQFF
TGTGCCAGCAGCTTAGGCCTCATCTACAATGAGCAGTTCTTC
>TRBV5-1|13|TRBJ2-7|.|TRBD1
CASSWDRTYEQYF
TGCGCCAGCAGCTGGGACAGAACCTACGAGCAGTACTTC
>TRBV11-1|17|TRBJ2-1|few|TRBD2
CASSQVLAGESYNEQFF
TGTGCCAGCAGCCAAGTACTAGCGGGAGAGTCCTACAATGAGCAGTTCTTC
>TRBV29-1|12|TRBJ2-7|.|.
CSVEDPTMEQYF
TGCAGCGTTGAAGATCCGACAATGGAGCAGTACTTC
>TRBV28|18|TRBJ2-3|many|.
CASSLPPPWDGGTDTQYF
TGTGCCAGCAGTTTGCCCCCCCCGTGGGACGGAGGCACAGATACGCAGTATTTT
>TRBV19|15|TRBJ2-2|few|.
CASSIEDSYLGELFF
TGTGCCAGTAGTATAGAGGACAGCTACCTCGGGGAGCTGTTTTTT
>TRBV7-9|15|TRBJ2-2|.|TRBD2
CASSTPRGGTGELFF
TGTGCCAGCAGCACCCCCCGGGGGGGTACCGGGGAGCTGTTTTTT
>TRBV29-1|14|TRBJ2-7|.|.
CSVDGEQGSYEQYF
TGCAGCGTTGATGGAGAACAGGGATCCTACGAGCAGTACTTC
>TRBV6-5|14|TRBJ2-2|.|.
CASSYSQGAGELFF
TGTGCCAGCAGTTACTCTCAGGGTGCCGGGGAGCTGTTTTTT
>TRBV28|14|TRBJ2-5|many|.
CASIPVTEFGTQYF
TGTGCCAGCATCCCAGTGACCGAATTCGGGACCCAGTACTTC
>TRBV29-1|16|TRBJ2-1|few|.
CSVVSSSSASYNEQFF
TGCAGCGTTGTATCGAGCTCTAGCGCTTCCTACAATGAGCAGTTCTTC
>TRBV18|14|TRBJ2-7|many|TRBD2
CASSPGVAGYEQYF
TGTGCCAGCTCACCTGGGGTAGCGGGATACGAGCAGTACTTC
>TRBV7-9|16|TRBJ2-3|many|TRBD2
CASSFSAGVGTDTQYF
TGTGCCAGCAGCTTTAGTGCGGGAGTGGGCACAGATACGCAGTATTTT
>TRBV11-2|15|TRBJ2-3|many|.
CASSLLVADTDTQYF
TGTGCCAGCAGCTTGTTGGTAGCAGACACAGATACGCAGTATTTT
>TRBV7-9|14|TRBJ1-6|.|.
CASSQGDINSPLHF
TGTGCCAGCAGCCAAGGAGACATCAATTCACCCCTCCACTTT
>TRBV12-3/TRBV12-4|14|TRBJ2-6|many|.
CASSLALGANVLTF
TGTGCCAGCAGTTTAGCGCTAGGGGCCAACGTCCTGACTTTC
>TRBV19|15|TRBJ1-2|.|.
CASSMVDRRRDGYTF
TGTGCCAGTAGTATGGTCGACAGGCGAAGAGATGGCTACACCTTC
>TRBV20-1|10|TRBJ1-1|many|.
CRLARGEAFF
TGCAGGCTGGCAAGGGGTGAAGCTTTCTTT
>TRBV20-1|14|TRBJ2-7|many|TRBD1
CSARDLDRVDEQYF
TGCAGTGCTAGAGATTTGGACAGGGTCGACGAGCAGTACTTC
>TRBV20-1|13|TRBJ2-3|many|.
CSARDPGTDTQYF
TGCAGTGCTAGAGATCCAGGAACAGATACGCAGTATTTT
>TRBV20-1|13|TRBJ2-5|many|.
CSAYRDREETQYF
TGCAGTGCTTACCGGGACCGTGAAGAGACCCAGTACTTC
>TRBV5-1|15|TRBJ2-2|.|.
CASSRAGPNTGELFF
TGCGCCAGCAGCCGGGCCGGCCCCAACACCGGGGAGCTGTTTTTT
>TRBV5-1|15|TRBJ2-3|many|.
CASSNTEGLADTQYF
TGCGCCAGCAGCAACACAGAGGGGCTTGCAGATACGCAGTATTTT
>TRBV5-1|16|TRBJ2-2|.|TRBD1
CASSLDRGPNTGELFF
TGCGCCAGCAGCTTGGACAGGGGGCCGAACACCGGGGAGCTGTTTTTT
>TRBV7-9|14|TRBJ1-1|few|.
CATHTETVNTEAFF
TGTGCCACCCACACCGAGACTGTTAACACTGAAGCTTTCTTT
>TRBV4-2|16|TRBJ2-2|few|TRBD2
CASSRTSGSSTGELFF
TGTGCCAGCAGCCGAACTAGCGGGAGTAGCACCGGGGAGCTGTTTTTT
>TRBV7-2|14|TRBJ2-5|many|.
CASSPTFAEETQYF
TGTGCCAGCAGCCCTACCTTTGCGGAAGAGACCCAGTACTTC
>TRBV7-9|19|TRBJ2-7|.|.
CASSLARLSGSTFSYEQYF
TGTGCCAGCAGCTTAGCGCGGTTATCAGGGAGCACCTTCTCCTACGAGCAGTACTTC
>TRBV20-1|15|TRBJ2-2|few|TRBD2
CSASVIAGVTGELFF
TGCAGTGCTAGTGTAATAGCGGGAGTTACCGGGGAGCTGTTTTTT
>TRBV5-4|14|TRBJ1-1|.|TRBD1
CASSAGTGFTEAFF
TGTGCCAGCAGCGCGGGGACAGGGTTTACTGAAGCTTTCTTT
>TRBV18|12|TRBJ2-2|.|.
CASSMTRGELFF
TGTGCCAGCTCAATGACCCGAGGGGAGCTGTTTTTT
>TRBV7-2|13|TRBJ1-1|many|.
CASRPHLNTEAFF
TGTGCCAGCAGGCCGCACCTGAACACTGAAGCTTTCTTT
>TRBV2|14|TRBJ2-1|many|.
CASSDLVVYNEQFF
TGTGCCAGCAGTGATTTAGTAGTCTACAATGAGCAGTTCTTC
>TRBV12-3/TRBV12-4|15|TRBJ1-1|few|TRBD1
CASSPGQGMNTEAFF
TGTGCCAGCAGTCCAGGACAGGGGATGAACACTGAAGCTTTCTTT
>TRBV28|14|TRBJ1-2|.|.
CASHRHRANYGYTF
TGTGCCAGCCATCGTCACAGGGCGAACTATGGCTACACCTTC
>TRBV19|13|TRBJ2-7|once|TRBD1
CASSNQGAHEQYF
TGTGCCAGTAGTAACCAGGGGGCCCACGAGCAGTACTTC
>TRBV28|14|TRBJ2-7|.|.
CASTRAPGTYEQYF
TGTGCCAGCACAAGAGCGCCGGGCACCTACGAGCAGTACTTC
>TRBV12-3/TRBV12-4|13|TRBJ2-3|many|TRBD2
CASSIAGGPTQYF
TGTGCCAGCAGTATAGCGGGAGGGCCAACGCAGTATTTT
>TRBV6-2/TRBV6-3|17|TRBJ1-2|.|.
CASSGTTDSLKGYGYTF
TGTGCCAGCAGTGGCACAACGGACAGTCTTAAGGGCTATGGCTACACCTTC